The 15 T cell receptor beta chains below were found in one sample sequenced in a study of T-cell reconstitution after alpha-beta-depleted transplantation in children. Unique molecular identifiers were incorporated when the TCRbeta library was constructed. MiXCR, run by TCRdb on the PCR reads, gives a single entry per CDR3 protein. The data show around 600,000 distinct CDR3 sequences, about 15% seen once. The material sequenced was PBMCs from the stem cell graft donor, taken from the stem cell graft. Receptors originate from a human donor who donated a stem cell graft to a child with acute myeloid leukemia.

This chain joins TRBV29-1 and TRBJ1-5; 8 nucleotides agree with TRBD1. V was clipped by 6 bases and J by 0 bases; unmatched bases: 7. This CDR3 is 15 amino acids long. Germline-derived CDR1 and CDR2 are SQVTM and ANQGSEA. The CDR3: CSVGTGGNSNQPQHF. The CDR3 DNA reads TGCAGCGTGGGGACAGGAGGAAATAGCAATCAGCCCCAGCATTTT.

This clonotype has just a few counts. The rearrangement links TRBV18 to TRBJ2-7; D remains unclear. Trimming left V 1 base short and J 6 bases short, with 16 bases between. This CDR3 is 15 amino acids long. Germline V gene data show CDR1 as KGHSH and CDR2 as LQKENI. Here the CDR3 reads CASSPQGKGRSEQYV. CDR3 DNA: TGTGCCAGCTCACCACAGGGCAAGGGAAGGTCCGAGCAGTACGTC.

V and J are TRBV12-3 or TRBV12-4 and TRBJ1-1, with 7 bases that match TRBD1. Trimming at V came to 1 base and at J to 1 base, leaving 3 bases not matched to a gene. The CDR3 sequence is 15 residues long. The CDR3 protein is CASSLEGQRNTEAFF. In nucleotides, the CDR3 is TGTGCCAGCAGTTTAGAGGGACAGAGGAACACTGAAGCTTTCTTT.

The rearrangement joins TRBV28 to TRBJ1-4; TRBD1 agrees at 8 bases. Germline CDR1 reads MDHEN; CDR2 reads SYDVKM. The CDR3 is 16 residues long. J was trimmed by 5 bases and V by 2 bases; bases with no gene match: 7. CDR3: CASSLPRTGGNEKLFF. The CDR3 nucleotides are TGTGCCAGCAGTTTACCCCGCACAGGGGGGAATGAAAAACTGTTTTTT.

The rearrangement joins TRBV5-3 to TRBJ2-1; TRBD1 or TRBD2 may be the D gene (6 bases each). TRBV5-3 is reported as an ORF; its role is uncertain. V was cut by 8 bases and J by 0 bases, with 15 bases left in between. This CDR3 spans 15 amino acids. The CDR3 sequence: CARGPGGLSYNEQFF. The CDR3 nucleotides are TGTGCCAGGGGCCCCGGGGGCCTCTCCTACAATGAGCAGTTCTTC.

CDR3 sequence reads: CASSSVRGSGDTQYF. The DNA for the CDR3 is TGTGCCAGCAGCTCCGTTCGGGGATCTGGAGATACGCAGTATTTT. This sequence joins TRBV5-4 and TRBJ2-3; perhaps TRBD2 as D (5 bases). Germline loops: CDR1 SGHNT, CDR2 YYREEE (reference sequence). This CDR3 spans 15 amino acids. V gave up 3 bases and J gave up 5 bases, with 16 bases separating them.

This rearrangement joins TRBV6-1 to TRBJ2-5, with 13 bases fitting TRBD2. This CDR3 comprises 15 residues. CDR1 MNHNS and CDR2 SASEGT come from the germline V gene. Trimming at V came to 6 bases and at J to 4 bases, leaving 5 bases not matched to a gene. The CDR3 nucleotides read TGTGCCAGCAGCGGGACTAGCGGGGTGGGAGAGACCCAGTACTTC. This encodes CASSGTSGVGETQYF.

The chain carries TRBV10-3 and TRBJ1-1; 8 bases fit TRBD1. Trimming removed 6 bases from V and 3 bases from J; junction bases left unmatched: 12. There are 16 residues in the CDR3. From germline, CDR1 is ENHRY and CDR2 SYGVKD. CDR3 nucleotides: TGTGCCATCAGCGATCAGACCGGGACAGGAGACACTGAAGCTTTCTTT. This translates into CAISDQTGTGDTEAFF.

There are many counts of this clonotype. The rearrangement uses TRBV29-1 and TRBJ2-1; D is undetermined. CDR1 and CDR2 from the germline V gene are SQVTM and ANQGSEA. V lost 4 bases and J lost 6, with 10 bases in between. This CDR3 contains 12 residues. DNA for the CDR3: TGCAGCGTTGGAAGACTCCGCAATGAGCAGTTCTTC. Its protein product is CSVGRLRNEQFF.

This sequence joins TRBV7-2 and TRBJ2-2; D is uncertain. Trimming took off 0 bases at V and 9 bases at J, with 5 bases between the two ends. The CDR3 contains 12 residues. Germline V gene sequence: CDR1 SGHTA, CDR2 FQGNSA. Here the CDR3 reads CASSLANRELFF. The CDR3 DNA follows: TGTGCCAGCAGCTTAGCTAATCGGGAGCTGTTTTTT.

V gene TRBV24-1 combines with J gene TRBJ1-2; D might be TRBD1 (6 bases). The germline gives CDR1 KGHDR, CDR2 SFDVKD. CDR3 length: 14 amino acids. V lost 4 bases and J 3 bases, leaving 11 bases between the germline ends. CDR3 loop: CATSDKQGYYGYTF. CDR3 coding DNA: TGTGCCACCAGTGACAAACAGGGCTACTATGGCTACACCTTC.

This clonotype was counted ten times or more. This rearrangement joins TRBV20-1 to TRBJ2-3, with D perhaps TRBD1 or TRBD2 (6 bases each). This CDR3 is 12 amino acids long. The V gene lost 6 bases and the J gene lost 5 bases, with 12 bases spanning the gap. CDR1 and CDR2 (germline): DFQATT, SNEGSKA (reference sequence). Here the CDR3 reads CSAWGAEDTQYF. The CDR3 DNA reads TGCAGTGCCTGGGGGGCGGAAGATACGCAGTATTTT.

This clonotype was seen at least ten times. CDR3 nucleotide sequence: TGCAGCGTTGAGGGGGCTTCGCCCGAGACCCAGTACTTC. Protein sequence: CSVEGASPETQYF. J is TRBJ2-5 and V is TRBV29-1, with a tentative D call TRBD1 (6 bases). Germline assignment: CDR1 SQVTM and CDR2 ANQGSEA. This CDR3 contains 13 residues. The V gene lost 3 bases and the J gene lost 5 bases, with 13 bases spanning the gap.

With respect to this clonotype: It may be a read error: a sequence one base away is much more abundant. This chain connects TRBV5-8 to TRBJ2-1; 8 bases line up with TRBD1. V gave up 0 bases and J gave up 3 bases; unmatched junction bases: 2. The CDR3 has 15 amino acids. Germline CDR1 SGHTS, CDR2 YDEGEE. This CDR3 is CASSLEQGGYNEQFF. CDR3 nucleotide sequence: TGTGCCAGCAGCTTGGAACAGGGGGGCTACAATGAGCAGTTCTTC.

This rearrangement joins TRBV25-1 to TRBJ1-6; 7 bases align to TRBD1. Looked up from germline, CDR1 is MGHDK and CDR2 is SYGVNS. V lost 4 bases to trimming and J lost 7 bases; unmatched junction nucleotides: 4. CDR3 length: 14 amino acids. The CDR3, as DNA: TGTGCCAGCAGTGGACCAGGGGGGAATTCACCCCTCCACTTT. Translation gives CASSGPGGNSPLHF. The full variable domain, rest sourced from reference TRBV25-1 and TRBJ1-6, is EADIYQTPRYLVIGTGKKITLECSQTMGHDKMYWYQQDPGMELHLIHYSYGVNSTEKGDLSSESTVSRIRTEHFPLTLESARPSHTSQYLCASSGPGGNSPLHFGNGTRLTVT.